This T cell receptor beta chain was identified in a study of blood T cell repertoires in COVID-19. The overall study: From the United States, Italy and Spain came samples of acute and convalescent COVID-19. In each case, the material was cDNA or gDNA derived from T cells, B-cell-depleted T cells, or PBMCs.

A note on this clone: The sample carries other DNA sequences with the same CDR3.

Trimming took 1 base from V and 0 from J, leaving 4 bases between them. Per the germline V gene, CDR1 is KGHSH and CDR2 is LQKENI. This CDR3 has 14 amino acids. Per the original methods: For nucleated cells, counts were estimated from reference gene primer amplification. TCRdb's copy holds only in-frame clones and misses some; the assay was immunoSEQ multiplex PCR. Clone size and the V and J calls come from that table; the DNA yielded D and trimming. The table has some 89,000 clones, 90% seen once. What was sequenced was peripheral blood. This rearrangement joins TRBV18 to TRBJ1-3; D unresolved. The source is a man between 60 and 75 years old with acute or convalescent COVID-19. CDR3 region: CASSPQRSGNTIYF. The DNA for the CDR3 is TGTGCCAGCTCACCACAGCGCTCTGGAAACACCATATATTTT.